Shown below are 26 T cell receptor beta chains from a single sample sequenced in a study of blood T cell repertoires in COVID-19. Generated by immunoSEQ multiplex PCR, the TCRdb table keeps only in-frame clones and is missing some. The sample has more than 90,000 clones, more than 75% seen once. Sequencing input: peripheral blood. These receptors were taken from a man between 65 and 85 years old with acute or convalescent COVID-19.

The chain carries TRBV2 and TRBJ1-5; TRBD1 might be the D (6 bases). The CDR3 covers 16 residues. Trimming pared 3 bases from V and 2 bases from J, leaving 14 bases between. Germline lookup yields CDR1 SNHLY and CDR2 FYNNEI. The CDR3 coding sequence is TGTGCCAGCAGTGACAGGGGAAATCGGGGCAATCAGCCCCAGCATTTT. It codes for CASSDRGNRGNQPQHF.

The gene calls are TRBV24-1 and TRBJ2-1, with TRBD1 matching 8 bases. V lost 5 bases to trimming and J lost 7 bases; unmatched junction nucleotides: 12. Germline V CDR1 and CDR2: KGHDR, SFDVKD. This CDR3 comprises 16 residues. The CDR3 coding sequence is TGTGCCACCAGTGCCCCCGGACAGGGTGAAAAGAATGAGCAGTTCTTC. Protein product: CATSAPGQGEKNEQFF.

There are a few counts of this clone. The rearrangement joins TRBV5-1 to TRBJ2-1, with 7 bases matching TRBD1. Germline CDR1 is SGHRS and CDR2 is YFSETQ. Trimming took 3 bases from V and 10 from J; bases not matched to a gene: 10. The CDR3 runs to 14 residues. This CDR3 reads CASSSSSQGSEQFF. In DNA, the CDR3 is TGCGCCAGCAGCTCCTCCTCACAGGGGAGCGAGCAGTTCTTC.

The chain uses TRBV5-1 and TRBJ2-1; TRBD2 agrees at 9 bases. This CDR3 has 17 amino acids. Germline CDR1 SGHRS, CDR2 YFSETQ. The J segment lost 2 bases and the V segment lost 0 bases, leaving 6 bases of the junction unmatched. The CDR3 spells CASSLEFAGGPYNEQFF. The CDR3 coding sequence is TGCGCCAGCAGCTTGGAATTTGCGGGAGGGCCCTACAATGAGCAGTTCTTC.

The rearrangement links TRBV9 to TRBJ2-1; a weak D match, TRBD2 (6 bases). The CDR3 contains 16 residues. Trimming left V 0 bases short and J 6 bases short, with 16 bases between. The V gene's germline CDR1 is SGDLS and CDR2 YYNGEE. CDR3 DNA sequence: TGTGCCAGCAGCGTAGGCACAACTAGCAGTACCAATGAGCAGTTCTTC. Amino acid sequence: CASSVGTTSSTNEQFF.

This chain links TRBV29-1 with TRBJ1-6, with D possibly matching TRBD1 (5 bases). The germline V gene encodes CDR1 SQVTM and CDR2 ANQGSEA. The CDR3 extends over 13 amino acids. Trimming took off 8 bases at V and 5 bases at J, with 13 bases between the two ends. CDR3 sequence reads: CSTRQTDNSPLHF. The CDR3 DNA reads TGCAGCACAAGACAGACAGATAATTCACCCCTCCACTTT.

The chain uses TRBV19 and TRBJ1-6; the D is unclear. The CDR3 runs to 15 residues. V was cut by 8 bases and J by 4 bases, with 15 bases left in between. Germline V lookup: CDR1 LNHDA, CDR2 SQIVND (reference sequence). CDR3 sequence (DNA): TGTGCCAGTGGGAGGCAGGCGGCGTATAATTCACCCCTCCACTTT. It codes for CASGRQAAYNSPLHF.

This chain joins TRBV12-3 or TRBV12-4 and TRBJ1-2; 8 nucleotides align to TRBD1. The CDR3 has 13 amino acids. Unmatched junction bases numbered 2, after V lost 6 bases and J lost 2 bases. CDR3 loop: CASRRTGNYGYTF. DNA of the CDR3: TGTGCCAGCAGGCGGACAGGGAACTATGGCTACACCTTC.

The V gene is TRBV5-1, the J gene TRBJ2-5; D is possibly TRBD2 (6 bases). The CDR3 has 15 amino acids. Germline lookup yields CDR1 SGHRS and CDR2 YFSETQ. V was pared by 3 bases and J by 1 base, with 13 bases between. The CDR3 spells CASSSRTGSQETQYF. In nucleotides, the CDR3 is TGCGCCAGCAGCTCGCGAACCGGGAGCCAAGAGACCCAGTACTTC.

The chain combines TRBV29-1 with TRBJ1-3, with 10 bases matching TRBD1. Looked up from germline, CDR1 is SQVTM and CDR2 is ANQGSEA. There are 13 residues in the CDR3. Unmatched junction bases numbered 1, after V lost 6 bases and J lost 2 bases. Written as DNA, the CDR3 is TGCAGCGTCGGACAGGGGGCTGGAAACACCATATATTTT. Protein: CSVGQGAGNTIYF.

The chain links TRBV6-6 to TRBJ1-1; a possible D gene is TRBD1 (5 bases). CDR1 and CDR2 (germline): MNHNY, SVGAGI (reference sequence). With 2 bases removed from V and 7 bases from J, the gap between germline ends came to 11 bases. The CDR3 length is 13 residues. CDR3 bases: TGTGCCAGCAGTTACGACGACAGATTTGAAGCTTTCTTT. Amino acid sequence: CASSYDDRFEAFF.

This clone was picked up one time. This sequence joins TRBV2 and TRBJ2-2, with 8 bases fitting TRBD1. V lost 3 bases and J lost 4; bases outside the gene matches: 10. In germline, CDR1 is SNHLY, CDR2 FYNNEI. The CDR3 sequence is 17 residues long. The CDR3 reads CASSDRSRTGTTGELFF. Written as DNA, the CDR3 is TGTGCCAGCAGTGATAGGTCCCGGACAGGGACCACCGGGGAGCTGTTTTTT.

This clone has just a few counts. The V and J genes are TRBV10-1 and TRBJ1-5; D might be TRBD1 (6 bases). V lost 8 bases and J 6 bases, leaving 17 bases between the germline ends. Germline values: CDR1 WNHNN, CDR2 SYGVQD (reference sequence). The CDR3 sequence is 14 residues long. CDR3 sequence: CASPTQGSSQPQHF. DNA for the CDR3: TGCGCCAGCCCTACACAGGGATCGAGTCAGCCCCAGCATTTT.

V usage is TRBV14 and J usage is TRBJ2-2; 9 bases fit TRBD2. The CDR3 consists of 17 residues. Germline-derived CDR1 and CDR2 are SGHDN and FVKESK. V trimming: 2 bases; J trimming: 7 bases; junction bases outside the gene matches: 11. CDR3 region: CASSQPRLAGVIGELFF. For the CDR3, the DNA is TGTGCCAGCAGCCAACCTCGGTTAGCGGGAGTTATCGGGGAGCTGTTTTTT.

This chain links TRBV25-1 with TRBJ2-3; 10 nucleotides align to TRBD2. The CDR3 is 15 residues long. The V and J ends lost 6 bases and 3 bases, in that order; junction bases with no gene match: 6. CDR1 is MGHDK and CDR2 is SYGVNS in the germline V gene. CDR3 nucleotides: TGTGCCAGCAGCTCTAGCGGGAGAGGAACAGATACGCAGTATTTT. Translation gives CASSSSGRGTDTQYF.

With respect to this clone: Other DNA sequences within the sample encode an identical CDR3. The chain has TRBV5-1 and TRBJ1-3, with 7 bases identical to TRBD1. Losses at the gene ends were 4 bases for V and 1 base for J; bases not matched to a gene: 2. CDR3 length: 14 amino acids. Germline lookup yields CDR1 SGHRS and CDR2 YFSETQ. The CDR3 coding sequence is TGCGCCAGCAGCCCAGGGGGTTCTGGAAACACCATATATTTT. Translating gives CASSPGGSGNTIYF.

CDR3 amino acids: CASSLGGQGSNQPQHF. The CDR3 DNA reads TGTGCCAGCAGCTTGGGGGGACAGGGAAGCAATCAGCCCCAGCATTTT. The chain joins TRBV5-4 to TRBJ1-5; 9 bases line up with TRBD1. Germline loops: CDR1 SGHNT, CDR2 YYREEE (reference sequence). The CDR3 loop spans 16 amino acids. V gave up 0 bases and J gave up 1 base; unmatched junction bases: 2.

V and J are TRBV7-9 and TRBJ2-1; no definite D call. Trimming took 1 base from V and 4 from J, leaving 5 bases between them. Germline values: CDR1 SEHNR, CDR2 FQNEAQ (reference sequence). The CDR3 has 13 amino acids. CDR3 sequence: CASSLGQYNEQFF. CDR3 nucleotides: TGTGCCAGCAGCTTAGGCCAGTACAATGAGCAGTTCTTC.

The genes are TRBV7-8 and TRBJ2-4, with TRBD1 matching 10 bases. There are 15 residues in the CDR3. CDR1 is SGHVS and CDR2 is FQNEAQ in the germline V gene. The ends lost 3 bases at V and 9 bases at J; junction bases unmatched: 8. The CDR3 spells CASSFTDRGKGIQYF. DNA for the CDR3: TGTGCCAGCAGCTTTACGGACAGGGGGAAAGGCATTCAGTACTTC.

The rearrangement joins TRBV29-1 to TRBJ2-4; 12 nucleotides line up with TRBD1. The germline V gene encodes CDR1 SQVTM and CDR2 ANQGSEA. The CDR3 has 17 residues. V shed 6 bases, J shed 0 bases, and the junction held 9 bases outside the gene matches. CDR3 loop: CSVAGTGGTLAKNIQYF. CDR3 coding DNA: TGCAGCGTCGCCGGGACAGGGGGCACTTTAGCCAAAAACATTCAGTACTTC.

The V call is TRBV7-6, the J call TRBJ1-1, with TRBD1 matching 7 bases. This CDR3 spans 15 amino acids. Germline V gene lookup returns CDR1 SGHVS and CDR2 FNYEAQ. V gave up 1 base and J gave up 1 base; unmatched junction bases: 3. The CDR3 coding sequence is TGTGCCAGCAGCTTAGTGGGGACAGCGAACACTGAAGCTTTCTTT. Residues: CASSLVGTANTEAFF.

The rearrangement links TRBV6-5 to TRBJ2-3; maybe TRBD1 (5 bases). The length of the CDR3 is 13 residues. Germline values: CDR1 MNHEY, CDR2 SVGAGI. V lost 6 bases, J lost 2 bases, and 9 bases lay in between. CDR3 residues: CASSPGITDTQYF. The CDR3 DNA is TGTGCCAGCAGCCCAGGGATCACAGATACGCAGTATTTT.

The chain joins TRBV11-2 to TRBJ1-2; D perhaps matches TRBD1 (6 bases). Germline V lookup: CDR1 SGHAT, CDR2 FQNNGV. The CDR3 is 12 residues long. The V and J ends lost 5 bases and 6 bases respectively, with 10 bases between them. The CDR3 spells CASSRGQNGYTF. The CDR3 nucleotides are TGTGCCAGCAGCCGCGGACAGAATGGCTACACCTTC.

This clone has just one count. The CDR3: CTSSHKETGGPNYGYTF. In DNA form, the CDR3 reads TGCACCAGCAGCCACAAAGAGACAGGGGGCCCCAACTATGGCTACACCTTC. The chain carries TRBV1 and TRBJ1-2; TRBD1 is the table's D call and was not checked against the DNA. TRBV1 is described as a pseudogene. CDR3 length: 17 amino acids.

The CDR3: CASSIYNEQFF. In DNA form, the CDR3 reads TGTGCCAGCAGCATATACAATGAGCAGTTCTTC. V is TRBV5-6 and J is TRBJ2-1; D not resolved. V dropped 4 bases and J dropped 4 bases, with 3 bases sitting between them. The germline CDR1 and CDR2 sequences are SGHDT and YYEEEE. The CDR3 runs 11 residues. The whole variable domain, remainder taken from reference TRBV5-6 and TRBJ2-1, is DAGVTQSPTHLIKTRGQQVTLRCSPKSGHDTVSWYQQALGQGPQFIFQYYEEEERQRGNFPDRFSGHQFPNYSSELNVNALLLGDSALYLCASSIYNEQFFGPGTRLTVL.

V gene TRBV10-2 combines with J gene TRBJ1-6, with a possible D match to TRBD1 (6 bases). CDR1 and CDR2 from the germline V gene are WSHSY and SAAADI. Trimming removed 0 bases from V and 0 bases from J, with 12 bases in between. The CDR3 sequence is 18 residues long. The CDR3 here is CASSESFGGSSYNSPLHF. Written as DNA, the CDR3 is TGCGCCAGCAGTGAGTCGTTTGGGGGCAGCTCCTATAATTCACCCCTCCACTTT.